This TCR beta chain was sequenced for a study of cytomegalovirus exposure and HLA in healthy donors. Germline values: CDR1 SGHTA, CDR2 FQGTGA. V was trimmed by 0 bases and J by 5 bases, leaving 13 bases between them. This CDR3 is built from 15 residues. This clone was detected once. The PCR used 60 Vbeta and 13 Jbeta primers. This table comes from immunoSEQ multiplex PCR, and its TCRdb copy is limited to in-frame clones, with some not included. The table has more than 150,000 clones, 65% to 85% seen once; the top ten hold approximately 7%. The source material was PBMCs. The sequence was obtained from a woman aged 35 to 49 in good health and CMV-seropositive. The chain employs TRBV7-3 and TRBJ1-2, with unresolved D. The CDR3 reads CASSLTPGRQYGYTF. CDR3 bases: TGTGCCAGCAGCTTAACCCCCGGCAGGCAATATGGCTACACCTTC.